The text below deals with one T cell receptor beta chain. This specimen belongs to a study of blood T cell repertoires in COVID-19. TCRdb's table, derived via immunoSEQ multiplex PCR, lists solely in-frame clones and lacks some. The sample yields tens of thousands of clones, around 91% seen once. The CDR3 sequence is 16 residues long. Germline CDR1 MNHEY, CDR2 SMNVEV (reference sequence). Trimming removed 3 bases at V and 1 base at J, with 13 bases between. This chain connects TRBV27 to TRBJ1-5, with D possibly TRBD1 on 6 matching bases. The source is a woman aged 55-70 years with COVID-19, enrolled during active disease. Sequencing was done on a sample of peripheral blood. For the CDR3, the DNA is TGTGCCAGCAGTTTTGGCAGGGGCAGCAGCAATCAGCCCCAGCATTTT. It encodes CASSFGRGSSNQPQHF.